Shown below are 21 T cell receptor beta chains from a single sample sequenced in a study of shared clonotypes between healthy human individuals. Data came from immunoSEQ multiplex PCR; TCRdb stores just in-frame clones and leaves some out. This sample has about 1.1 million clones, with roughly 77% found just once. Sequencing was performed on memory CD4+ T cells from PBMCs. The sample's subset: CD45RA-negative fraction. The receptors shown here come from a man aged 18 to 35 in good health. Some clones in this sample may be carry-over from other donors' samples.

This clone was observed a handful of times. This sequence joins TRBV2 and TRBJ2-2, with 9 nucleotides matching TRBD1. This CDR3 is built from 13 residues. Germline trimming cut 6 bases from V and 6 bases from J; bases unmatched to any gene: 2. The germline V gene has CDR1 SNHLY and CDR2 FYNNEI. The CDR3 bases are TGTGCCAGCAGGGGGGACAGGGCCGGGGAGCTGTTTTTT. It yields the protein CASRGDRAGELFF.

This clone was recorded a few times. The chain has TRBV7-3 and TRBJ2-3, with TRBD1 matching over 9 bases. Germline lookup yields CDR1 SGHTA and CDR2 FQGTGA. The length of the CDR3 is 16 residues. With V trimmed by 2 bases and J by 3 bases, 6 bases remained unmatched. CDR3 DNA sequence: TGTGCCAGCAGCTTAGGACAGGGGCTCCGTACAGATACGCAGTATTTT. The encoded protein is CASSLGQGLRTDTQYF.

This clone was recorded once. The chain employs TRBV4-2 and TRBJ1-3, with D perhaps matching TRBD1 (5 bases). Germline loops: CDR1 LGHNA, CDR2 YNFKEQ. V lost 1 base and J lost 3, with 13 bases in between. There are 16 residues in the CDR3. This CDR3 reads CASSQAPPGGGNTIYF. The CDR3 DNA reads as TGTGCCAGCAGCCAAGCCCCCCCGGGGGGTGGAAACACCATATATTTT.

V usage is TRBV6-6 and J usage is TRBJ2-5; 12 positions agree with TRBD1. The CDR3 totals 15 residues. Germline trimming cut 6 bases from V and 5 bases from J; bases unmatched to any gene: 7. Germline CDR1 MNHNY, CDR2 SVGAGI (reference sequence). CDR3: CASSKRDRGLETQYF. The CDR3 DNA sequence: TGTGCCAGCAGCAAACGGGACAGGGGGCTCGAGACCCAGTACTTC.

This sequence joins TRBV29-1 and TRBJ1-1; tentative D call: TRBD1 (5 bases). Trimming pared 3 bases from V and 3 bases from J, leaving 11 bases between. CDR1 SQVTM and CDR2 ANQGSEA come from the germline V gene. This CDR3 region has 13 residues. CDR3 loop: CSVEWVGDTEAFF. CDR3 DNA: TGCAGCGTTGAGTGGGTGGGGGACACTGAAGCTTTCTTT.

J is TRBJ2-2 and V is TRBV5-4; 7 nucleotides line up with TRBD2. Trimming at V came to 1 base and at J to 4 bases, leaving 10 bases not matched to a gene. The CDR3 totals 17 residues. The germline CDR1 and CDR2 sequences are SGHNT and YYREEE (reference sequence). CDR3: CASSLSIAGQFTGELFF. Written as DNA, the CDR3 is TGTGCCAGCAGCTTGAGTATAGCGGGTCAATTCACCGGGGAGCTGTTTTTT.

V usage is TRBV11-2 and J usage is TRBJ2-5, with TRBD1 matching over 7 bases. The germline CDR1 and CDR2 sequences are SGHAT and FQNNGV. With 5 bases clipped from V and 3 bases from J, the junction kept 9 bases outside the gene matches. The CDR3 consists of 15 residues. CDR3 coding DNA: TGTGCCAGCAGCCCCGATGATACAGGGGAAGAGACCCAGTACTTC. Its protein is CASSPDDTGEETQYF.

The V and J genes are TRBV11-2 and TRBJ2-1; 9 positions match TRBD2. V gave up 2 bases and J gave up 6 bases; unmatched junction bases: 2. Germline CDR1 SGHAT, CDR2 FQNNGV. This CDR3 region has 14 residues. The CDR3 sequence: CASSLRAGGNEQFF. The CDR3 DNA follows: TGTGCCAGCAGCTTAAGAGCGGGAGGCAATGAGCAGTTCTTC.

The chain couples TRBV19 to TRBJ2-1; the match to TRBD1 covers 8 bases. Trimming took 4 bases from V and 8 from J; bases not matched to a gene: 7. This CDR3 is 14 amino acids long. The germline V gene encodes CDR1 LNHDA and CDR2 SQIVND (reference sequence). CDR3 in DNA: TGTGCCAGTAGTAACCAGGGGGCCGTTTATGAGCAGTTCTTC. Amino acids: CASSNQGAVYEQFF.

V and J are TRBV6-1 and TRBJ2-7; 11 bases match TRBD2. CDR1 and CDR2 (germline): MNHNS, SASEGT. This CDR3 has 14 amino acids. V lost 6 bases to trimming and J lost 6 bases; unmatched junction nucleotides: 7. The CDR3, as DNA: TGTGCCAGCAGGAGGCCTAGCGGGAGGTTCGAGCAGTACTTC. Its protein is CASRRPSGRFEQYF.

This clone was observed a few times. J is TRBJ2-4 and V is TRBV9; a possible D gene is TRBD2 (5 bases). This CDR3 has 12 residues. Between the trimmed V and J ends, which lost 0 bases and 9 bases, there was a span of 7 bases. The germline V gene has CDR1 SGDLS and CDR2 YYNGEE. The CDR3 nucleotides are TGTGCCAGCAGCGTAGGAGGAGGCATTCAGTACTTC. Translation: CASSVGGGIQYF.

The rearrangement uses TRBV6-6 and TRBJ2-2; 11 bases are a match to TRBD2. The V gene end was trimmed by 6 bases and the J gene end by 5 bases; junction bases not matched to a gene: 8. Looked up from germline, CDR1 is MNHNY and CDR2 is SVGAGI (reference sequence). CDR3 length: 16 amino acids. CDR3 region: CASRRPLAGVTGELFF. DNA for the CDR3: TGTGCCAGCAGAAGACCACTAGCGGGAGTAACCGGGGAGCTGTTTTTT.

This clone came up a few times. The chain recombines TRBV28 with TRBJ1-2; tentative D call: TRBD1 (5 bases). The CDR3 spans 17 residues. The V end was cut by 6 bases, the J end by 4 bases, with 24 bases between. The V gene's germline CDR1 is MDHEN and CDR2 SYDVKM. CDR3 sequence (DNA): TGTGCCAGCAGCCCTTATGCGGGGCCCTCATCCCTCTATGGCTACACCTTC. This gives the protein CASSPYAGPSSLYGYTF.

The CDR3 bases are TGTGCCAGCAGCGGGAGCATACAAGAGACCCAGTACTTC. Protein sequence: CASSGSIQETQYF. V and J are TRBV11-1 and TRBJ2-5; possible D gene TRBD2, 5 bases. CDR1 and CDR2 from the germline V gene are SGHAT and FQDESV (reference sequence). The CDR3 spans 13 residues. Between the trimmed V and J ends, which lost 5 bases and 2 bases, there was a span of 9 bases.

The chain recombines TRBV11-2 with TRBJ2-1; TRBD2 agrees at 8 bases. CDR3 length: 15 amino acids. After removal of 6 bases from V and 4 bases from J, the junction contained 8 bases not matched to a gene. CDR1 and CDR2 (germline): SGHAT, FQNNGV. CDR3: CASRTLAGPYNEQFF. The CDR3 nucleotides are TGTGCCAGCAGGACCCTAGCGGGTCCGTACAATGAGCAGTTCTTC. Complete variable domain (other parts from reference TRBV11-2 and TRBJ2-1): EAGVAQSPRYKIIEKRQSVAFWCNPISGHATLYWYQQILGQGPKLLIQFQNNGVVDDSQLPKDRFSAERLKGVDSTLKIQPAKLEDSAVYLCASRTLAGPYNEQFFGPGTRLTVL.

CDR3 protein: CASRRGNEQFF. As DNA, the CDR3 is TGCGCCAGCAGGCGGGGGAATGAGCAGTTCTTC. This chain joins TRBV5-1 and TRBJ2-1; 7 bases are a match to TRBD2. The CDR3 extends over 11 amino acids. Looked up from germline, CDR1 is SGHRS and CDR2 is YFSETQ. V lost 5 bases, J lost 7 bases, and 0 bases stayed unmatched.

The rearrangement uses TRBV28 and TRBJ2-3, with D perhaps TRBD2 (6 bases). There are 15 residues in the CDR3. Germline CDR1 and CDR2: MDHEN and SYDVKM. Trimming removed 3 bases from V and 1 base from J, with 11 bases in between. CDR3 sequence reads: CASSLVRGGTDTQYF. CDR3 in DNA: TGTGCCAGCAGTTTGGTTCGCGGGGGCACAGATACGCAGTATTTT.

The chain is built from TRBV30 and TRBJ1-2; the D gene is possibly TRBD1 (6 bases). The V gene lost 0 bases and the J gene lost 6 bases, with 11 bases spanning the gap. Germline V gene lookup returns CDR1 GTSNPN and CDR2 SVGIG (reference sequence). The CDR3 totals 13 residues. CDR3 sequence (DNA): TGTGCCTGGAGTGTACGGGCAGGGGATGGCTACACCTTC. Amino acid sequence: CAWSVRAGDGYTF. Looking up the rest from reference TRBV30 and TRBJ1-2 gives the full variable domain: SQTIHQWPATLVQPVGSPLSLECTVEGTSNPNLYWYRQAAGRGLQLLFYSVGIGQISSEVPQNLSASRPQDRQFILSSKKLLLSDSGFYLCAWSVRAGDGYTFGSGTRLTVV.

The CDR3 region has the DNA TGTGCCAGCAGAGAACCATCCGGAGGCTACTACGAGCAGTACTTC. Protein: CASREPSGGYYEQYF. The chain employs TRBV6-6 and TRBJ2-7; D possibly corresponds to TRBD2 (5 bases). V dropped 6 bases and J dropped 3 bases, with 18 bases sitting between them. This CDR3 has 15 amino acids. Germline V gives CDR1 MNHNY, CDR2 SVGAGI (reference sequence).

This clone turned up a few times. V gene TRBV28 combines with J gene TRBJ2-1; TRBD1 or TRBD2 may be the D gene (5 bases each). V lost 3 bases to trimming and J lost 6 bases, with 18 bases between them. From germline, CDR1 is MDHEN and CDR2 SYDVKM. The CDR3 length is 16 residues. Here the CDR3 reads CASSFPFSGHSNEQFF. The CDR3 DNA is TGTGCCAGCAGTTTCCCCTTTTCGGGGCACTCCAATGAGCAGTTCTTC.

This clone has only a few counts. A much larger clone lies one base from this, so it may be a read error. Within the sample, other DNA sequences also encode this same CDR3. This chain uses TRBV11-2 with TRBJ1-1; D perhaps matches TRBD1 (5 bases). Germline loops: CDR1 SGHAT, CDR2 FQNNGV. This CDR3 is built from 13 residues. Trimming took 2 bases from V and 1 from J, leaving 5 bases between them. CDR3 coding DNA: TGTGCCAGCAGCTTACAGGGGAACACTGAAGCTTTCTTT. Amino acids: CASSLQGNTEAFF. Full variable domain (outside the CDR3, taken from reference TRBV11-2 and TRBJ1-1): EAGVAQSPRYKIIEKRQSVAFWCNPISGHATLYWYQQILGQGPKLLIQFQNNGVVDDSQLPKDRFSAERLKGVDSTLKIQPAKLEDSAVYLCASSLQGNTEAFFGQGTRLTVV.